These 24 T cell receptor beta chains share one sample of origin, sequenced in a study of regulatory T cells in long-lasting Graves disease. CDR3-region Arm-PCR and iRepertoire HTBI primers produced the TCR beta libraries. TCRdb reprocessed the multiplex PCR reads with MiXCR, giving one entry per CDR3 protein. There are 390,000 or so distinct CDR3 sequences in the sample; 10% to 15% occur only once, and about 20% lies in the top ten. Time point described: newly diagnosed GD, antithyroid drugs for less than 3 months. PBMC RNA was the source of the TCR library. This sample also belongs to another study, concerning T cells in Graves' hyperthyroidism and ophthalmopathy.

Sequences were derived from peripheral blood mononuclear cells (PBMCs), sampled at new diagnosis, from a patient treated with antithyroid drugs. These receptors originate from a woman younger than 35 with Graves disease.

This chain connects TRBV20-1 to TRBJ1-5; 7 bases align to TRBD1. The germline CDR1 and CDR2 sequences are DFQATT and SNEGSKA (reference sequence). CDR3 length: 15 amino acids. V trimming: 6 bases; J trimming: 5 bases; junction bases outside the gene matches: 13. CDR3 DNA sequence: TGCAGTGCCACGCTCGGGGGACAGTCCTATCAGCCCCAGCATTTT. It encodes CSATLGGQSYQPQHF.

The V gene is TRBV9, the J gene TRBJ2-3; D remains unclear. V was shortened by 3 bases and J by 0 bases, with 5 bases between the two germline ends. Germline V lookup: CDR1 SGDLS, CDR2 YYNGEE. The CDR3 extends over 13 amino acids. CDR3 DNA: TGTGCCAGCAGCGAGGACAGCACAGATACGCAGTATTTT. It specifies CASSEDSTDTQYF.

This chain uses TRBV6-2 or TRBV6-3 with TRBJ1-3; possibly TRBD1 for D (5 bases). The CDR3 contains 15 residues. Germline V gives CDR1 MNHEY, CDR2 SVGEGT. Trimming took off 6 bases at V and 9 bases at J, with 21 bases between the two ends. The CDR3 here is CASRNANRIYSTIYF. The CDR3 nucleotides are TGTGCCAGCAGGAACGCCAACAGGATCTACAGCACCATATATTTT.

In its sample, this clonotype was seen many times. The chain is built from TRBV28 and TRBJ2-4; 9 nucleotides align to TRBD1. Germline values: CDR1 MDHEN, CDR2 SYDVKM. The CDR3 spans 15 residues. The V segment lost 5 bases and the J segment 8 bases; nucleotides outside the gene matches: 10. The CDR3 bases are TGTGCCAGCAGTGGGTCGGGACAGGGTGGTGACATTCAGTACTTC. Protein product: CASSGSGQGGDIQYF.

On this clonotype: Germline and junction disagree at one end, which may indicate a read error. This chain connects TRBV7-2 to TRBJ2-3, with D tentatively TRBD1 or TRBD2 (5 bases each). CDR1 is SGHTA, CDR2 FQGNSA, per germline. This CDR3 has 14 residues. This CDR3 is CASSFMGVTDTQYF. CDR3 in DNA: TGTGCGAGCAGCTTTATGGGGGTTACAGATACGCAGTATTTT. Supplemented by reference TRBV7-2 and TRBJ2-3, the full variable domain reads GAGVSQSPSNKVTEKGKDVELRCDPISGHTALYWYRQSLGQGLEFLIYFQGNSAPDKSGLPSDRFSAERTGGSVSTLTIQRTQQEDSAVYLCASSFMGVTDTQYFGPGTRLTVL.

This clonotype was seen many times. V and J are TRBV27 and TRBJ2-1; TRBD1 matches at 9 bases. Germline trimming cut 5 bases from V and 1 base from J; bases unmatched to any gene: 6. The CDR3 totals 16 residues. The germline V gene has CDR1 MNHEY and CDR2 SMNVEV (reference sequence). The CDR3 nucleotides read TGTGCCAGCAGTAGACGGGGGACAGGGTCCTACAATGAGCAGTTCTTC. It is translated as CASSRRGTGSYNEQFF.

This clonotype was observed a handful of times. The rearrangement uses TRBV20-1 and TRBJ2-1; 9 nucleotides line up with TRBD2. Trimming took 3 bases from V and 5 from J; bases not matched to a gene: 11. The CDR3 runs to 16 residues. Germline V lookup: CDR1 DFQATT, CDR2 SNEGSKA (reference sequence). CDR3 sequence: CSARVAGDVGNNEQFF. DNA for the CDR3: TGCAGTGCTAGGGTAGCGGGAGACGTTGGAAACAATGAGCAGTTCTTC.

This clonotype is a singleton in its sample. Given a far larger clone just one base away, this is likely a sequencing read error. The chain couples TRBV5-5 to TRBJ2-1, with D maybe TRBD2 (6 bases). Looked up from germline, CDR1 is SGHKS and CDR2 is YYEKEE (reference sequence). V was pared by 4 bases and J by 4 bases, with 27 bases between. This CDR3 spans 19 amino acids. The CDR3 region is CASSPHLALGGASYNEQFF. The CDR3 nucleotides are TGTGCCAGCAGCCCCCACTTGGCCCTCGGGGGAGCCTCTTACAATGAGCAGTTCTTC.

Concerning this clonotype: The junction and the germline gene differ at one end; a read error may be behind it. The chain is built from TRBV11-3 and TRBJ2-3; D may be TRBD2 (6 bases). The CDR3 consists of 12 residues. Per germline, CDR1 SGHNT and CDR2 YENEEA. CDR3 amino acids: CAGSPGGDTQYF. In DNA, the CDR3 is TGTGCCGGCAGTCCCGGGGGAGATACGCAGTATTTT. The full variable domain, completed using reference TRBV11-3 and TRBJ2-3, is EAGVVQSPRYKIIEKKQPVAFWCNPISGHNTLYWYLQNLGQGPELLIRYENEEAVDDSQLPKDRFSAERLKGVDSTLKIQPAELGDSAVYLCAGSPGGDTQYFGPGTRLTVL.

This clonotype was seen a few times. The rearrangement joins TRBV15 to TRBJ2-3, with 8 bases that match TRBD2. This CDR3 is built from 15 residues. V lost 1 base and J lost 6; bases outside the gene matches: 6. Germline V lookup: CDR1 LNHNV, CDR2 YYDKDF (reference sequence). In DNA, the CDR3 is TGTGCCACCAGCAGAGTCCGGGAGGGCCAGGATACGCAGTATTTT. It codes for CATSRVREGQDTQYF.

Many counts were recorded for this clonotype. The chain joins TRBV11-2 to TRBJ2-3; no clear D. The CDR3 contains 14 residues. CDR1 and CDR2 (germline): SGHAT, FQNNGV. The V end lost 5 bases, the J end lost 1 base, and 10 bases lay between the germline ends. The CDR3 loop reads CASSRGGGTDTQYF. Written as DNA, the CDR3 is TGTGCCAGCAGCCGCGGCGGAGGCACAGATACGCAGTATTTT.

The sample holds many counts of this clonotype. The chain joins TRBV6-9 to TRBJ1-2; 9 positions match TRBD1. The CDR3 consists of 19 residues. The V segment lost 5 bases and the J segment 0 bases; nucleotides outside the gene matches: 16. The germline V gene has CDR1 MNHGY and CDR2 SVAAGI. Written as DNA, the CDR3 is TGTGCCAGCAGTAATTACCCAGCCGGGACAGGGTATACTAACTATGGCTACACCTTC. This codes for CASSNYPAGTGYTNYGYTF.

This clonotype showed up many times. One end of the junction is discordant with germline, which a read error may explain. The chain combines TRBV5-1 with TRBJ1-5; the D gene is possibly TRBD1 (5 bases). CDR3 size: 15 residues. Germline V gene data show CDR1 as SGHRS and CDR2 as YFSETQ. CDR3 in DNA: TGTGCCAGCAGCTTGGAGGGGATGAGCAATCAGCCCCAGCATTTT. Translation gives CASSLEGMSNQPQHF.

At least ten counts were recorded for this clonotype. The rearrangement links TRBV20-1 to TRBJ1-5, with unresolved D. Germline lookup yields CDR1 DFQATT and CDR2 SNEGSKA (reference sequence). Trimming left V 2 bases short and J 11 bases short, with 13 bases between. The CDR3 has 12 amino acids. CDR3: CSARSRGEAQHF. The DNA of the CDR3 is TGCAGTGCTAGAAGTCGCGGGGAAGCCCAGCATTTT.

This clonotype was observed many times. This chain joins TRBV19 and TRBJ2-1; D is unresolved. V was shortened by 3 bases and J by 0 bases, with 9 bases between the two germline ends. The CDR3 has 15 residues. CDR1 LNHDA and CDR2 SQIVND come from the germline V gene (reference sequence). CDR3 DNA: TGTGCCAGTAGTATGGCGGCAAGCTCCTACAATGAGCAGTTCTTC. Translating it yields CASSMAASSYNEQFF.

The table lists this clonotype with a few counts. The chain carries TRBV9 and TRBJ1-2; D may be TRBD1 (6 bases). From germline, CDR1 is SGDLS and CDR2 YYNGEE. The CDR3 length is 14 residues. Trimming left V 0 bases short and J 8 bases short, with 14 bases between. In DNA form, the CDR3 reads TGTGCCAGCAGCGTAGGGGGGCAGGCGAGGGGCTACACCTTC. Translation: CASSVGGQARGYTF.

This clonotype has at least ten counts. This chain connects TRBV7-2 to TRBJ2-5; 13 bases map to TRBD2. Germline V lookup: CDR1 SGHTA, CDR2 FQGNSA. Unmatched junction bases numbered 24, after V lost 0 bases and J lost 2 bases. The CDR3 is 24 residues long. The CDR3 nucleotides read TGTGCCAGCAGCTTAGCTTGGGGGGCTAGTCCCCAAGGGACTAGCGGGGAGGGACAAGAGACCCAGTACTTC. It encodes CASSLAWGASPQGTSGEGQETQYF.

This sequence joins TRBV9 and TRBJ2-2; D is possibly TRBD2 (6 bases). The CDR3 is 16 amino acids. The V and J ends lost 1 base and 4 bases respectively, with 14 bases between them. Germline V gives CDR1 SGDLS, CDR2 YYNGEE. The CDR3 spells CASSVSGTWLTGELFF. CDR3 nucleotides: TGTGCCAGCAGCGTATCCGGGACTTGGCTCACCGGGGAGCTGTTTTTT.

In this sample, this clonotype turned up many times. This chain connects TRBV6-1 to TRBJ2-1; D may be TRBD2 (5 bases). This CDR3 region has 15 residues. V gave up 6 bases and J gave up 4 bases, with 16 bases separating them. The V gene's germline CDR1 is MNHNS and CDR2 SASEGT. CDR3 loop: CASSLYAGTYNEQFF. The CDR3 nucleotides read TGTGCCAGCAGCCTTTACGCGGGTACTTACAATGAGCAGTTCTTC.

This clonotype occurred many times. CDR3 region: CSARGRSSYNEQFF. The CDR3 region has the DNA TGCAGTGCTAGAGGTAGAAGCTCCTACAATGAGCAGTTCTTC. V is TRBV20-1 and J is TRBJ2-1; D call uncertain. V lost 1 base, J lost 0 bases, and 7 bases lay in between. Per the germline V gene, CDR1 is DFQATT and CDR2 is SNEGSKA (reference sequence). The CDR3 covers 14 residues.

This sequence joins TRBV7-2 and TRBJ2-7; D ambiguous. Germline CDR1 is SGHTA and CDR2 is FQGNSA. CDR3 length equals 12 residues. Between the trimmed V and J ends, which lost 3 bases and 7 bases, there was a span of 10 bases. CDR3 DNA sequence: TGTGCCAGCAGCTTTCTCGAGGCGGAGCAGTACTTC. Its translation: CASSFLEAEQYF.

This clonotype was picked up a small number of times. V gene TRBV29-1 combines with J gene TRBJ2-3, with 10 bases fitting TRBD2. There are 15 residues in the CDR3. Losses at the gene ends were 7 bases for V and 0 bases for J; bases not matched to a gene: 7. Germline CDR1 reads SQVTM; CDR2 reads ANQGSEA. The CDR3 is CSGVGLADSTDTQYF. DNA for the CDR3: TGCAGCGGCGTAGGACTAGCGGATAGCACAGATACGCAGTATTTT.

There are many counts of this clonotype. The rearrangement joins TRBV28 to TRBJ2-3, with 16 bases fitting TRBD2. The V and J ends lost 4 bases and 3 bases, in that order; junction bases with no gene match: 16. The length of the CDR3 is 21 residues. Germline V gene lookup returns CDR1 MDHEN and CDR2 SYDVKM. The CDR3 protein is CASSSIYEGTSGRGSTDTQYF. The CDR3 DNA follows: TGTGCCAGCAGTTCAATATATGAAGGGACTAGCGGGAGGGGATCGACAGATACGCAGTATTTT.

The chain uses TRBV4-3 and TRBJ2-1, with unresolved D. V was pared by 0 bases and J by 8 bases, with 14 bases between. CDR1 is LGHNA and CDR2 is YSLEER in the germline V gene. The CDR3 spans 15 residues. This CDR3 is CASSQEALAGDEQFF. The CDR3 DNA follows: TGCGCCAGCAGCCAAGAGGCCTTGGCCGGCGATGAGCAGTTCTTC.